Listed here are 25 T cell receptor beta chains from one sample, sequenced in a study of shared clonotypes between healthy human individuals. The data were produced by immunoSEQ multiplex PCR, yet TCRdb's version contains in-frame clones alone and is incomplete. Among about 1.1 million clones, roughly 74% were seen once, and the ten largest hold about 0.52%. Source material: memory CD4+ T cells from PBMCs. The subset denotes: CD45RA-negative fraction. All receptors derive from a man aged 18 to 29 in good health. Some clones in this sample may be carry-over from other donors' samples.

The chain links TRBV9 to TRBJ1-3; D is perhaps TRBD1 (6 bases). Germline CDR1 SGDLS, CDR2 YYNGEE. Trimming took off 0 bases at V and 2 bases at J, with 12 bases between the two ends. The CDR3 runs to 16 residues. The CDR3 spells CASSVEPRGPGNTIYF. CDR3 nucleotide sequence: TGTGCCAGCAGCGTAGAGCCTCGGGGGCCTGGAAACACCATATATTTT.

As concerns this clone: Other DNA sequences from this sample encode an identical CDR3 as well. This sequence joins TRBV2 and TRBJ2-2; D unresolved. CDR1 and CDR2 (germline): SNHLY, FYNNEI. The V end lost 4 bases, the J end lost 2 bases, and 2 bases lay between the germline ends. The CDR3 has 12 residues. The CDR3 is CASSANTGELFF. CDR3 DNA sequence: TGTGCCAGCAGTGCTAACACCGGGGAGCTGTTTTTT.

For the CDR3, the DNA is TGTGCCAGCAGCTTAGCACAGACCTATGGCTACACCTTC. Translation gives CASSLAQTYGYTF. The chain carries TRBV7-9 and TRBJ1-2; no definite D call. Trimming removed 0 bases from V and 4 bases from J, with 6 bases in between. CDR3 length: 13 amino acids. The germline V gene encodes CDR1 SEHNR and CDR2 FQNEAQ (reference sequence).

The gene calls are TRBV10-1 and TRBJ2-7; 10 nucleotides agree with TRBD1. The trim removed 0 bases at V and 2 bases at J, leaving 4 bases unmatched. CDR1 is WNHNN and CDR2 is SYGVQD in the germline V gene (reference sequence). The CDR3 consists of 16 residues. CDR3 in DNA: TGCGCCAGCAGTGAGTCAGGACAGGGGGTGACCTACGAGCAGTACTTC. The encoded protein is CASSESGQGVTYEQYF.

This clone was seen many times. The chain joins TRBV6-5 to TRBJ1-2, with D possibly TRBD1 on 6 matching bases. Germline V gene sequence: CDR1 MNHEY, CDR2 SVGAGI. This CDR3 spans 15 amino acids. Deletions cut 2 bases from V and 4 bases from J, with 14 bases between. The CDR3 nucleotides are TGTGCCAGCAGTTACGCCCCAGGGGATAGCTATGGCTACACCTTC. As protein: CASSYAPGDSYGYTF.

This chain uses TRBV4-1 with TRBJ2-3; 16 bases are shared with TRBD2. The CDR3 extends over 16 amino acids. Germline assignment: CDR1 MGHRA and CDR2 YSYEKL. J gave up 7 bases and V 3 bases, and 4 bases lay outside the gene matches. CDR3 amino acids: CASSQGLAGGYYTQYF. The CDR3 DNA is TGCGCCAGCAGCCAGGGACTAGCGGGAGGGTATTATACGCAGTATTTT.

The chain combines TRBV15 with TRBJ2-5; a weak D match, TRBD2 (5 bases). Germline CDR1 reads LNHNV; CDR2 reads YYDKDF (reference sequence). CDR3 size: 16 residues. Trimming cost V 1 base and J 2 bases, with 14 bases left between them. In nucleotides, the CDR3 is TGTGCCACCAGCAGAGGTATCGGTAGCGAACAAGAGACCCAGTACTTC. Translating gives CATSRGIGSEQETQYF.

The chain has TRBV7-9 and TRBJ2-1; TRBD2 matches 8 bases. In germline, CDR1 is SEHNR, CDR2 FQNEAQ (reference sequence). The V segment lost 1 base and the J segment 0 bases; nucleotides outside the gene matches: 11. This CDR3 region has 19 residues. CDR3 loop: CASSLVLASGWSSYNEQFF. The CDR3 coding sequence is TGTGCCAGCAGCTTAGTGTTAGCTAGCGGGTGGAGCTCCTACAATGAGCAGTTCTTC. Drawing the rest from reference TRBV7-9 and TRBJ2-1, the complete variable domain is DTGVSQNPRHKITKRGQNVTFRCDPISEHNRLYWYRQTLGQGPEFLTYFQNEAQLEKSRLLSDRFSAERPKGSFSTLEIQRTEQGDSAMYLCASSLVLASGWSSYNEQFFGPGTRLTVL.

The CDR3 bases are TGTGCCAGCTCACCGTCGCGGGAGGTCCCGGATACGCAGTATTTT. It encodes CASSPSREVPDTQYF. This chain connects TRBV18 to TRBJ2-3, with 8 bases identical to TRBD2. The V segment lost 3 bases and the J segment 6 bases; nucleotides outside the gene matches: 8. Germline CDR1 is KGHSH and CDR2 is LQKENI. The CDR3 runs to 15 residues.

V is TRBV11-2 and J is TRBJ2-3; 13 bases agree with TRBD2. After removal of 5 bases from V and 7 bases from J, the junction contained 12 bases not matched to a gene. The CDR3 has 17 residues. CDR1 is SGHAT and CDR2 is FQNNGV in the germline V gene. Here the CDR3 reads CASSPSSTSGRAYTQYF. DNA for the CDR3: TGTGCCAGCAGCCCCTCCTCAACTAGCGGGAGGGCTTATACGCAGTATTTT.

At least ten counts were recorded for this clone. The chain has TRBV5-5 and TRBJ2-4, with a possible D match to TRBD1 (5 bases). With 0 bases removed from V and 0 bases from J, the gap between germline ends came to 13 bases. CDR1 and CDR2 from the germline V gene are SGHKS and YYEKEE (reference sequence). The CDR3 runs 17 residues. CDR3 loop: CASSLVGLTLAKNIQYF. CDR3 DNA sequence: TGTGCCAGCAGCTTGGTGGGGCTAACTCTAGCCAAAAACATTCAGTACTTC.

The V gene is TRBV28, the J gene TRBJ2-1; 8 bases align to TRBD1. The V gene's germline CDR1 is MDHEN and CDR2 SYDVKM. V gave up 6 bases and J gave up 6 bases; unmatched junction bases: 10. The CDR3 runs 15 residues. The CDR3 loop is CASSLRDRSGNEQFF. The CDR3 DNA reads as TGTGCCAGCAGCCTCCGGGACAGGTCGGGCAATGAGCAGTTCTTC.

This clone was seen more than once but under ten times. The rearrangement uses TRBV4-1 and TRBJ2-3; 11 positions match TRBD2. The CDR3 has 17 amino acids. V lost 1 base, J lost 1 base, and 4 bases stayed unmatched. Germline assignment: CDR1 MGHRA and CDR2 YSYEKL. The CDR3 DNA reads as TGCGCCAGCAGCCAAGTGCTAGCGGGAGGAGGCACAGATACGCAGTATTTT. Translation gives CASSQVLAGGGTDTQYF.

CDR3 DNA sequence: TGTGCCACCATAGATGGGAACACCGGGGAGCTGTTTTTT. This sequence encodes CATIDGNTGELFF. V and J are TRBV7-9 and TRBJ2-2, with unresolved D. The CDR3 has 13 residues. V lost 10 bases and J lost 1, with 10 bases in between. The germline V gene encodes CDR1 SEHNR and CDR2 FQNEAQ (reference sequence).

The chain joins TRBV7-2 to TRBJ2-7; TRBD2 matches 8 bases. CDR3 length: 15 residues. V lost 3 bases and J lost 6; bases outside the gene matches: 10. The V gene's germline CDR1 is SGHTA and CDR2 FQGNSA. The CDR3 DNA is TGTGCCAGCAGCTTCGTTAGCGGGACTGTCCCCGAGCAGTACTTC. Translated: CASSFVSGTVPEQYF.

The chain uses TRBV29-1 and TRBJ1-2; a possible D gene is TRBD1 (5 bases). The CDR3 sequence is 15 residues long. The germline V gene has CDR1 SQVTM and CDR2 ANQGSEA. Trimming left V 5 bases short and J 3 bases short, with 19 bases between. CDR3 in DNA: TGCAGCGTTAATACCGGGACGAATATCCACTATGGCTACACCTTC. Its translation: CSVNTGTNIHYGYTF.

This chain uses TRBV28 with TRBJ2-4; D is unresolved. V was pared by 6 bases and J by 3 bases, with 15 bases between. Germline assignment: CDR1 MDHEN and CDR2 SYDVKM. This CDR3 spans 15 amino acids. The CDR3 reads CASRRAWGGKNIQYF. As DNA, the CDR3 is TGTGCCAGCAGAAGGGCCTGGGGTGGCAAAAACATTCAGTACTTC. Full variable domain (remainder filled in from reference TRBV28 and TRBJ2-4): DVKVTQSSRYLVKRTGEKVFLECVQDMDHENMFWYRQDPGLGLRLIYFSYDVKMKEKGDIPEGYSVSREKKERFSLILESASTNQTSMYLCASRRAWGGKNIQYFGAGTRLSVL.

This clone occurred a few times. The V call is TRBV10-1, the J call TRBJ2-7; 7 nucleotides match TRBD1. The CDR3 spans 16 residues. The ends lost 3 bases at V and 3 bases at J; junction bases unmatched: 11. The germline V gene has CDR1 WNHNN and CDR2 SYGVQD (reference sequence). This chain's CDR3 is CASSDGSRTGDYEQYF. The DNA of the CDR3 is TGCGCCAGCAGTGACGGAAGTAGGACAGGAGACTACGAGCAGTACTTC.

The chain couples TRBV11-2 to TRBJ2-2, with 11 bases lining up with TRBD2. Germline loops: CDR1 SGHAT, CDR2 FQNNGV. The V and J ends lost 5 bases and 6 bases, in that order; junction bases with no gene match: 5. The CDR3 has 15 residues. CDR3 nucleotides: TGTGCCAGCAGCGTCACTAGCGGGAGTCCCGGGGAGCTGTTTTTT. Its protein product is CASSVTSGSPGELFF.

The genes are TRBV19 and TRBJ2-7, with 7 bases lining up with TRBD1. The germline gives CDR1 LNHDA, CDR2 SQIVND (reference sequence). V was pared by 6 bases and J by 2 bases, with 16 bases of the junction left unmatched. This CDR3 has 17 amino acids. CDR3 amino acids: CASSSPHGQDIPYEQYF. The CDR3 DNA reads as TGTGCCAGTAGCTCTCCCCACGGACAGGACATTCCCTACGAGCAGTACTTC.

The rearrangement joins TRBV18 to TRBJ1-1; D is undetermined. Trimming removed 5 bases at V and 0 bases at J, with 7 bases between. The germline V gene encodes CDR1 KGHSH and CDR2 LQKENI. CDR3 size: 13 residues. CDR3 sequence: CASSSDMNTEAFF. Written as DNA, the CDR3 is TGTGCCAGCTCAAGCGACATGAACACTGAAGCTTTCTTT.

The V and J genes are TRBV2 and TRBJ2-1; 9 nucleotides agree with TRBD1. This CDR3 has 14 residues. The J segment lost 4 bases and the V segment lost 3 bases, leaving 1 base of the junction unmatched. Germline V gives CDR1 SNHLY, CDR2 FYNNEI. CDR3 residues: CASSEGQGYNEQFF. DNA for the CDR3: TGTGCCAGCAGTGAGGGACAGGGTTACAATGAGCAGTTCTTC.

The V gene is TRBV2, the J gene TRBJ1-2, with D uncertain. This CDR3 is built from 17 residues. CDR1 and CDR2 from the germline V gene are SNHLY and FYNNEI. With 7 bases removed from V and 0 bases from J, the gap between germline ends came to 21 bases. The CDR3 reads CASIVEQPQLANYGYTF. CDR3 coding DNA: TGTGCCAGCATCGTCGAACAGCCTCAGCTAGCTAACTATGGCTACACCTTC.

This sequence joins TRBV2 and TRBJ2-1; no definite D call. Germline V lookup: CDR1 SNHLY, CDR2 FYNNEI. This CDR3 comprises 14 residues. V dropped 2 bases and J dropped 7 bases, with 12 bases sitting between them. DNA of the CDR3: TGTGCCAGCAGTGAACAGGCAGGTGGGAATGAGCAGTTCTTC. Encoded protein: CASSEQAGGNEQFF.

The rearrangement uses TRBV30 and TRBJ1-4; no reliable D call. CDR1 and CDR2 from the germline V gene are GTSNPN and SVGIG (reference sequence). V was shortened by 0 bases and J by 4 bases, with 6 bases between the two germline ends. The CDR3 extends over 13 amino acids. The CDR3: CAWSVQYNEKLFF. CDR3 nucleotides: TGTGCCTGGAGTGTACAGTATAATGAAAAACTGTTTTTT.